One and the same sample provided the 31 T cell receptor beta chains below, sequenced in a study of T-cell memory formation after mild COVID-19 (dated by TCRdb to about 2021). Libraries were made using 5' RACE. The sample was run on an Illumina NovaSeq 6000. TCRdb itself trimmed the public reads at Q25 with fastp, ran MiXCR and retained productive beta chains. Each CDR3 protein gets just one entry, which takes the most common genes and DNA from the rows behind it. A total of more than 250,000 distinct CDR3 sequences appear in this sample, roughly 17% of them only once. The ten largest clones capture roughly 23% of the sample. Sequencing was performed on PBMCs or a T cell subset sorted from them (not recorded which). Receptors originate from a man aged 18 to 30 who had mild COVID-19 (a few samples of this study predate the infection). The sample titles of this study are shuffled in the database, so cell type and time point are left out; the donor was told from shared clones.

The J gene is TRBJ2-7, the V gene TRBV20-1, with 9 bases lining up with TRBD2. With 3 bases clipped from V and 1 base from J, the junction kept 4 bases outside the gene matches. The germline gives CDR1 DFQATT, CDR2 SNEGSKA (reference sequence). This CDR3 comprises 14 residues. CDR3 sequence (DNA): TGCAGTGCTAGTCAGGCGGGAGGGTCCTACGAGCAGTACTTC. The encoded protein is CSASQAGGSYEQYF.

This clonotype has a handful of counts. This chain links TRBV7-2 with TRBJ2-3; TRBD2 aligns across 7 bases. CDR1 is SGHTA, CDR2 FQGNSA, per germline. The CDR3 loop spans 16 amino acids. V shed 2 bases and J 2 bases; nucleotides not matched to a gene: 7. The DNA of the CDR3 is TGTGCCAGCAGCTTAAGTGGGGGGACTATCACAGATACGCAGTATTTT. Amino acid sequence: CASSLSGGTITDTQYF. The variable domain in full, with the rest retrieved from reference TRBV7-2 and TRBJ2-3, is GAGVSQSPSNKVTEKGKDVELRCDPISGHTALYWYRQSLGQGLEFLIYFQGNSAPDKSGLPSDRFSAERTGGSVSTLTIQRTQQEDSAVYLCASSLSGGTITDTQYFGPGTRLTVL.

CDR3 DNA sequence: TGTGCCAGCAGCCAAAGGCCTAGCGGGGTTGATGAGCAGTTCTTC. Amino acid sequence: CASSQRPSGVDEQFF. J is TRBJ2-1 and V is TRBV7-3, with 9 positions matching TRBD2. Germline CDR1 is SGHTA and CDR2 is FQGTGA. V was clipped by 5 bases and J by 8 bases; unmatched bases: 10. The CDR3 is 15 amino acids.

Only a few counts were recorded for this clonotype. The gene calls are TRBV7-9 and TRBJ2-1; D remains ambiguous. The germline V gene encodes CDR1 SEHNR and CDR2 FQNEAQ (reference sequence). The CDR3 runs 13 residues. Trimming took 5 bases from V and 8 from J, leaving 13 bases between them. CDR3 sequence (DNA): TGTGCCAGCAGCCCGGACCGGAACTATGAGCAGTTCTTC. Its translation is CASSPDRNYEQFF. Full variable domain (missing parts from reference TRBV7-9 and TRBJ2-1): DTGVSQNPRHKITKRGQNVTFRCDPISEHNRLYWYRQTLGQGPEFLTYFQNEAQLEKSRLLSDRFSAERPKGSFSTLEIQRTEQGDSAMYLCASSPDRNYEQFFGPGTRLTVL.

This clonotype showed up just a few times. The chain combines TRBV5-5 with TRBJ1-6, with 8 bases fitting TRBD1. This CDR3 spans 15 amino acids. Germline values: CDR1 SGHKS, CDR2 YYEKEE (reference sequence). J was trimmed by 2 bases and V by 3 bases; bases with no gene match: 1. The CDR3, as DNA: TGTGCCAGCAGCTGGACAGGGCCCTATAATTCACCCCTCCACTTT. Translation gives CASSWTGPYNSPLHF.

The genes are TRBV20-1 and TRBJ1-5, with 8 bases fitting TRBD1. V dropped 6 bases and J dropped 5; count of bases not matched to a gene: 3. Germline values: CDR1 DFQATT, CDR2 SNEGSKA (reference sequence). The CDR3 is made up of 12 amino acids. The CDR3 region has the DNA TGCAGTGCAGAGACAGGGGATCAGCCCCAGCATTTT. Translating it yields CSAETGDQPQHF.

The J gene is TRBJ1-5, the V gene TRBV5-4, with a weak D call TRBD1 (5 bases). V lost 0 bases, J lost 6 bases, and 10 bases lay in between. The CDR3 runs 14 residues. The germline gives CDR1 SGHNT, CDR2 YYREEE (reference sequence). In DNA, the CDR3 is TGTGCCAGCAGCTTGGCTCCGGGGACTCAGCCCCAGCATTTT. This translates into CASSLAPGTQPQHF.

This clonotype has a count of ten or more. The chain couples TRBV6-5 to TRBJ1-5; D unclear. Germline V lookup: CDR1 MNHEY, CDR2 SVGAGI. The CDR3 is 13 residues long. The ends were cut back, 3 bases at V and 4 bases at J, with 7 bases in the middle. This CDR3 reads CASSYSSNQPQHF. As DNA, the CDR3 is TGTGCCAGCAGTTATTCAAGTAATCAGCCCCAGCATTTT.

The rearrangement uses TRBV4-1 and TRBJ1-1, with D unclear. The V end was cut by 4 bases, the J end by 1 base, with 13 bases between. The CDR3 is 15 residues long. The V gene's germline CDR1 is MGHRA and CDR2 YSYEKL. The CDR3 spells CASSPPSKRNTEAFF. For the CDR3, the DNA is TGCGCCAGCAGCCCTCCTTCAAAGCGGAACACTGAAGCTTTCTTT.

This clonotype has just a few counts. The gene calls are TRBV20-1 and TRBJ2-3, with D perhaps TRBD1 (5 bases). V was pared by 3 bases and J by 2 bases, with 9 bases between. CDR1 and CDR2 (germline): DFQATT, SNEGSKA (reference sequence). CDR3 length equals 13 residues. The chain's CDR3 is CSASIQVTDTQYF. The CDR3 nucleotides read TGCAGTGCTAGTATACAGGTCACAGATACGCAGTATTTT.

The chain is built from TRBV11-2 and TRBJ2-1; 10 positions match TRBD2. Germline assignment: CDR1 SGHAT and CDR2 FQNNGV. The CDR3 length is 15 residues. The trim removed 2 bases at V and 13 bases at J, leaving 11 bases unmatched. The CDR3 bases are TGTGCCAGCAGCTTAACTCCCCGGCTAGCGGGGGTCCAGTTCTTC. The encoded protein is CASSLTPRLAGVQFF.

The table lists this clonotype with a few counts. The genes are TRBV7-2 and TRBJ2-3; 8 nucleotides align to TRBD2. V lost 2 bases, J lost 1 base, and 5 bases stayed unmatched. Germline-derived CDR1 and CDR2 are SGHTA and FQGNSA. The CDR3 runs 16 residues. CDR3: CASSLRMRGGTDTQYF. The CDR3 bases are TGTGCCAGCAGCTTACGGATGCGGGGGGGCACAGATACGCAGTATTTT.

This clonotype was counted at least ten times. This chain connects TRBV24-1 to TRBJ2-5; 11 nucleotides agree with TRBD1. The CDR3 runs 13 residues. Germline V gives CDR1 KGHDR, CDR2 SFDVKD. V shed 7 bases and J 4 bases; nucleotides not matched to a gene: 1. The CDR3 coding sequence is TGTGCCACCAGCGGGACAGGGGGAGAGACCCAGTACTTC. It codes for CATSGTGGETQYF.

This clonotype occurred a few times. The rearrangement joins TRBV7-2 to TRBJ1-1, with 7 bases aligning to TRBD1. The CDR3 loop spans 15 amino acids. The junction had 12 bases not matched to a gene; V was cut back by 5 bases and J by 6 bases. Looked up from germline, CDR1 is SGHTA and CDR2 is FQGNSA. The CDR3 DNA reads as TGTGCCAGCAGCCCCTCACGGACAGGCCGTTCTGAAGCTTTCTTT. As protein: CASSPSRTGRSEAFF. The full variable domain, its missing parts supplied by reference TRBV7-2 and TRBJ1-1, is GAGVSQSPSNKVTEKGKDVELRCDPISGHTALYWYRQSLGQGLEFLIYFQGNSAPDKSGLPSDRFSAERTGGSVSTLTIQRTQQEDSAVYLCASSPSRTGRSEAFFGQGTRLTVV.

The rearrangement links TRBV11-2 to TRBJ2-7; weak D call: TRBD1 (6 bases). Per the germline V gene, CDR1 is SGHAT and CDR2 is FQNNGV. Trimming left V 0 bases short and J 7 bases short, with 10 bases between. This CDR3 has 13 residues. The CDR3 region is CASSLEGAREQYF. DNA of the CDR3: TGTGCCAGCAGCTTAGAGGGGGCTAGGGAGCAGTACTTC.

This sequence joins TRBV20-1 and TRBJ1-1; perhaps TRBD1 as D (5 bases). CDR3 length: 14 residues. V dropped 5 bases and J dropped 1 base, with 14 bases sitting between them. CDR1 is DFQATT and CDR2 is SNEGSKA in the germline V gene (reference sequence). The CDR3 sequence: CSAPPRTRNTEAFF. The CDR3 DNA reads TGCAGTGCTCCGCCGCGGACACGGAACACTGAAGCTTTCTTT.

The table lists this clonotype with many counts. This chain connects TRBV7-2 to TRBJ2-5, with TRBD1 identical over 8 bases. Germline V gives CDR1 SGHTA, CDR2 FQGNSA. V shed 5 bases, J shed 5 bases, and the junction held 4 bases outside the gene matches. There are 13 residues in the CDR3. The CDR3 spells CASSPRTGETQYF. The CDR3 nucleotides read TGTGCCAGCAGCCCCCGGACAGGGGAGACCCAGTACTTC.

Remarks on this clonotype: A much larger clone differs from this one at a single base, so this may be a read error. As DNA, the CDR3 is TGCGCCAGCAGCTTGCCAGGGGACTATGGCTACACCTTC. Translation gives CASSLPGDYGYTF. The rearrangement uses TRBV5-1 and TRBJ1-2; D might be TRBD1 (6 bases). Germline V gene lookup returns CDR1 SGHRS and CDR2 YFSETQ. V was pared by 1 base and J by 3 bases, with 7 bases between. The length of the CDR3 is 13 residues.

The sample holds many counts of this clonotype. This chain uses TRBV12-3 or TRBV12-4 with TRBJ2-7, with 7 bases aligning to TRBD1. Trimming took 7 bases from V and 3 from J; bases not matched to a gene: 6. The CDR3 sequence is 13 residues long. CDR3 nucleotide sequence: TGTGCCAGCACCCTAGGGACAGACTACGAGCAGTACTTC. Encoded protein: CASTLGTDYEQYF.

This clonotype was picked up a small number of times. The chain combines TRBV6-1 with TRBJ1-2; D is possibly TRBD1 (5 bases). The CDR3 has 17 amino acids. V was cut by 6 bases and J by 4 bases, with 24 bases left in between. In germline, CDR1 is MNHNS, CDR2 SASEGT. CDR3 sequence (DNA): TGTGCCAGCAGCGCCGCGGGCAGGGAGTTCGGGAGCTATGGCTACACCTTC. Protein product: CASSAAGREFGSYGYTF.

This clonotype was detected ten times or more. The genes are TRBV5-1 and TRBJ1-2; no reliable D call. V was shortened by 0 bases and J by 5 bases, with 11 bases between the two germline ends. Looked up from germline, CDR1 is SGHRS and CDR2 is YFSETQ. The CDR3 totals 14 residues. DNA of the CDR3: TGCGCCAGCAGCTTGGCCCAGGAGCAGTATGGCTACACCTTC. Encoded protein: CASSLAQEQYGYTF.

This clonotype occurred a few times. This chain uses TRBV5-1 with TRBJ2-1; D is perhaps TRBD2 (5 bases). Per the germline V gene, CDR1 is SGHRS and CDR2 is YFSETQ. V lost 1 base and J 0 bases, leaving 14 bases between the germline ends. This CDR3 spans 17 amino acids. In DNA form, the CDR3 reads TGCGCCAGCAGCTTGTATGGGGAGAGGAGCTCCTACAATGAGCAGTTCTTC. It specifies CASSLYGERSSYNEQFF.

The chain couples TRBV10-2 to TRBJ1-2, with a tentative D call TRBD1 (6 bases). The V end lost 6 bases, the J end lost 1 base, and 12 bases lay between the germline ends. The length of the CDR3 is 14 residues. CDR1 WSHSY and CDR2 SAAADI come from the germline V gene. CDR3 DNA sequence: TGCGCCAGCAGGCGGGGGCGACTTAACTATGGCTACACCTTC. This translates into CASRRGRLNYGYTF.

V and J are TRBV27 and TRBJ2-5; the match to TRBD2 covers 9 bases. V lost 6 bases, J lost 9 bases, and 8 bases stayed unmatched. The CDR3 runs 13 residues. The germline CDR1 and CDR2 sequences are MNHEY and SMNVEV (reference sequence). The CDR3 DNA sequence: TGTGCCAGCAGCTTAGCGGGGGCCGGGGCCCAGTACTTC. Translating gives CASSLAGAGAQYF.

This clonotype was counted many times. The chain is built from TRBV12-3 or TRBV12-4 and TRBJ1-1, with D tentatively TRBD1 (6 bases). Trimming cost V 6 bases and J 0 bases, with 23 bases left between them. The CDR3 runs 18 residues. The CDR3, as DNA: TGTGCCAGCAGCGCGCAGGGGAGGGGAGTCCTCATGAACACTGAAGCTTTCTTT. Translation gives CASSAQGRGVLMNTEAFF.

This chain joins TRBV7-6 and TRBJ2-3, with a tentative D call TRBD2 (6 bases). V gave up 5 bases and J gave up 9 bases, with 9 bases separating them. Germline CDR1 and CDR2: SGHVS and FNYEAQ. The CDR3 is 11 residues long. CDR3 sequence reads: CASSVGGTQYF. DNA of the CDR3: TGTGCCAGCAGCGTGGGGGGAACGCAGTATTTT. Combining the CDR3 with reference TRBV7-6 and TRBJ2-3 gives the whole variable domain GAGVSQSPRYKVTKRGQDVALRCDPISGHVSLYWYRQALGQGPEFLTYFNYEAQQDKSGLPNDRFSAERPEGSISTLTIQRTEQRDSAMYRCASSVGGTQYFGPGTRLTVL.

This chain connects TRBV20-1 to TRBJ1-4; D gene ambiguous. V lost 6 bases, J lost 0 bases, and 8 bases lay in between. The CDR3 spans 13 residues. CDR1 is DFQATT, CDR2 SNEGSKA, per germline (reference sequence). In DNA, the CDR3 is TGCAGTGCCAGCCGGGCAACTAATGAAAAACTGTTTTTT. Protein: CSASRATNEKLFF.

The CDR3 here is CSVETLVQNYGYTF. The CDR3, as DNA: TGCAGCGTTGAAACTCTTGTTCAAAACTATGGCTACACCTTC. The chain recombines TRBV29-1 with TRBJ1-2, with D unresolved. CDR1 is SQVTM and CDR2 is ANQGSEA in the germline V gene. The CDR3 is made up of 14 amino acids. Trimming pared 2 bases from V and 2 bases from J, leaving 12 bases between. Looking up the rest from reference TRBV29-1 and TRBJ1-2 gives the full variable domain: SAVISQKPSRDICQRGTSLTIQCQVDSQVTMMFWYRQQPGQSLTLIATANQGSEATYESGFVIDKFPISRPNLTFSTLTVSNMSPEDSSIYLCSVETLVQNYGYTFGSGTRLTVV.

There are a few counts of this clonotype. The rearrangement joins TRBV28 to TRBJ2-5; weak D call: TRBD2 (6 bases). The CDR3 is 14 residues long. Germline CDR1 and CDR2: MDHEN and SYDVKM. Between the trimmed V and J ends, which lost 5 bases and 7 bases, there was a span of 17 bases. The DNA of the CDR3 is TGTGCCAGCAGTCCCCCGGGGGAGGACGGGACCCAGTACTTC. The encoded protein is CASSPPGEDGTQYF.

This clonotype has just one count. The chain carries TRBV19 and TRBJ1-1, with a tentative D call TRBD1 (5 bases). V was clipped by 1 base and J by 3 bases, with 9 bases between them. Germline V gives CDR1 LNHDA, CDR2 SQIVND (reference sequence). The CDR3 length is 14 residues. CDR3 sequence (DNA): TGTGCCAGTAGTATAGGACAGTCAGACACTGAAGCTTTCTTT. Its translation: CASSIGQSDTEAFF.

The V and J genes are TRBV5-1 and TRBJ2-2; D not certain. V gave up 0 bases and J gave up 0 bases, with 9 bases separating them. The CDR3 sequence is 16 residues long. CDR1 SGHRS and CDR2 YFSETQ come from the germline V gene. The CDR3 spells CASSLDLDANTGELFF. DNA of the CDR3: TGCGCCAGCAGCTTGGATCTTGACGCGAACACCGGGGAGCTGTTTTTT.